The 19 T cell receptor beta chains below were found in one sample sequenced in a study of shared clonotypes between healthy human individuals (dated by TCRdb to about 2020). CD8 naive samples consisted of CD45RO-negative cells that were positively selected for CCR7, yielding a CD45RA+CCR7+ population without TemRA cells. The library relied on the immunoSEQ multiplex PCR assay. Sourced from immuneACCESS, this table was stored by TCRdb with only in-frame sequences that have V and J called. A share of the clones is absent; for the studies checked, an unresolved V gene accounts for under half, and the remainder has no known explanation. In all, the sample holds some 2.1 million clones, and over 85% of those were seen once. The top ten constitute 0.9% to 1.3% of the sample. Sequenced material: naive CD8+ T cells sorted from blood. The cell subset or site label corresponds to: CD45RA+CCR7+. These receptors all come from a man between 18 and 29 years old in good health.

The chain has TRBV11-2 and TRBJ1-2; D call uncertain. Germline CDR1 reads SGHAT; CDR2 reads FQNNGV. The CDR3 runs 14 residues. Trimming took 4 bases from V and 4 from J, leaving 13 bases between them. Written as DNA, the CDR3 is TGTGCCAGCAGCTCAGGAAACGGGCCCTATGGCTACACCTTC. Amino acids: CASSSGNGPYGYTF.

The chain uses TRBV10-3 and TRBJ2-5; no reliable D call. This CDR3 is built from 12 residues. Germline V gives CDR1 ENHRY, CDR2 SYGVKD. Trimming took 2 bases from V and 3 from J, leaving 4 bases between them. CDR3 sequence: CAISEAEETQYF. CDR3 DNA: TGTGCCATCAGTGAGGCAGAAGAGACCCAGTACTTC.

The chain couples TRBV7-9 to TRBJ2-1; 8 bases agree with TRBD1. With 2 bases clipped from V and 8 bases from J, the junction kept 8 bases outside the gene matches. The CDR3 length is 15 residues. The V gene's germline CDR1 is SEHNR and CDR2 FQNEAQ (reference sequence). The CDR3 here is CASSLLGQDGDEQFF. The CDR3 coding sequence is TGTGCCAGCAGCTTATTGGGACAGGATGGAGATGAGCAGTTCTTC.

This clone was counted a single time. V usage is TRBV4-2 and J usage is TRBJ1-6; possibly TRBD1 for D (5 bases). Germline V gene sequence: CDR1 LGHNA, CDR2 YNFKEQ. The CDR3 sequence is 15 residues long. Deletions cut 0 bases from V and 6 bases from J, with 9 bases between. The CDR3 DNA reads as TGTGCCAGCAGCCAAGAAAGGGGTAGTAATTCACCCCTCCACTTT. It translates to CASSQERGSNSPLHF.

The chain joins TRBV5-4 to TRBJ2-1, with TRBD2 matching over 9 bases. Germline values: CDR1 SGHNT, CDR2 YYREEE (reference sequence). The V gene end was trimmed by 2 bases and the J gene end by 7 bases; junction bases not matched to a gene: 4. The CDR3 loop spans 14 amino acids. The CDR3 DNA sequence: TGTGCCAGCAGCTTAGCGGGAGGAGTAAATGAGCAGTTCTTC. Translated: CASSLAGGVNEQFF.

About this clone: Distinct nucleotide sequences in the sample also encode this CDR3. The rearrangement uses TRBV7-8 and TRBJ1-5; D perhaps matches TRBD1 (5 bases). V lost 1 base to trimming and J lost 2 bases, with 9 bases between them. Germline lookup yields CDR1 SGHVS and CDR2 FQNEAQ. The CDR3 is made up of 15 amino acids. DNA of the CDR3: TGTGCCAGCAGCTTAGATAGGGGCGGCAATCAGCCCCAGCATTTT. Amino acid sequence: CASSLDRGGNQPQHF.

V and J are TRBV28 and TRBJ2-3, with D hard to call. Germline-derived CDR1 and CDR2 are MDHEN and SYDVKM. Between the trimmed V and J ends, which lost 6 bases and 2 bases, there was a span of 12 bases. CDR3 length: 14 amino acids. The CDR3 region has the DNA TGTGCCAGCAGAGGGTTCGTACTCACAGATACGCAGTATTTT. This gives the protein CASRGFVLTDTQYF.

The chain links TRBV28 to TRBJ1-2, with D unclear. Germline V gene sequence: CDR1 MDHEN, CDR2 SYDVKM. V was pared by 2 bases and J by 12 bases, with 10 bases between. This CDR3 region has 11 residues. The CDR3 DNA reads as TGTGCCAGCAGTTTAGGGCCGTTCAACACCTTC. Amino acid sequence: CASSLGPFNTF.

The genes are TRBV5-1 and TRBJ1-1; 7 positions match TRBD1. The CDR3 runs to 14 residues. J gave up 7 bases and V 0 bases, and 6 bases lay outside the gene matches. Germline lookup yields CDR1 SGHRS and CDR2 YFSETQ. This chain's CDR3 is CASSLEGAGGEAFF. Written as DNA, the CDR3 is TGCGCCAGCAGCTTGGAGGGGGCCGGCGGTGAAGCTTTCTTT.

V gene TRBV5-1 combines with J gene TRBJ1-1; D unclear. Germline V gene lookup returns CDR1 SGHRS and CDR2 YFSETQ. Trimming pared 0 bases from V and 3 bases from J, leaving 3 bases between. The CDR3 has 12 amino acids. CDR3 in DNA: TGCGCCAGCAGCTTGGAACACACTGAAGCTTTCTTT. Protein: CASSLEHTEAFF.

V gene TRBV27 combines with J gene TRBJ2-7; D uncertain. Germline lookup yields CDR1 MNHEY and CDR2 SMNVEV (reference sequence). V was cut by 1 base and J by 3 bases, with 7 bases left in between. CDR3 size: 13 residues. The CDR3 DNA sequence: TGTGCCAGCAGTTTATATCCCTTCTACGAGCAGTACTTC. Translation: CASSLYPFYEQYF.

The V and J genes are TRBV5-6 and TRBJ2-5; the D is unclear. CDR3 length: 16 residues. The V gene's germline CDR1 is SGHDT and CDR2 YYEEEE. The V end was cut by 2 bases, the J end by 1 base, with 15 bases between. In DNA form, the CDR3 reads TGTGCCAGCAGCTTAGGTGTAGTCTTCTCCCAAGAGACCCAGTACTTC. It specifies CASSLGVVFSQETQYF.

The chain uses TRBV29-1 and TRBJ2-5; TRBD1 aligns across 8 bases. V lost 5 bases to trimming and J lost 11 bases; unmatched junction nucleotides: 10. Germline values: CDR1 SQVTM, CDR2 ANQGSEA. The length of the CDR3 is 12 residues. The CDR3 loop reads CSVLDRVLEQYF. The CDR3 region has the DNA TGCAGCGTTTTGGACAGGGTACTAGAGCAGTACTTC. Full variable domain (missing parts from reference TRBV29-1 and TRBJ2-5): SAVISQKPSRDICQRGTSLTIQCQVDSQVTMMFWYRQQPGQSLTLIATANQGSEATYESGFVIDKFPISRPNLTFSTLTVSNMSPEDSSIYLCSVLDRVLEQYFGPGTRLLVL.

About this clone itself: This specimen includes other DNA sequences encoding the same CDR3. This chain links TRBV11-2 with TRBJ2-7; D unresolved. CDR1 is SGHAT and CDR2 is FQNNGV in the germline V gene. Trimming left V 3 bases short and J 1 base short, with 7 bases between. The CDR3 is made up of 13 amino acids. DNA of the CDR3: TGTGCCAGCAGCTTCGGCCAGTCCTACGAGCAGTACTTC. This codes for CASSFGQSYEQYF.

The chain joins TRBV7-9 to TRBJ2-5, with TRBD2 identical over 10 bases. The V gene's germline CDR1 is SEHNR and CDR2 FQNEAQ (reference sequence). CDR3 length equals 15 residues. V shed 6 bases, J shed 5 bases, and the junction held 9 bases outside the gene matches. CDR3 region: CASSDPGSGGETQYF. In DNA form, the CDR3 reads TGTGCCAGCAGTGACCCTGGTAGCGGGGGGGAGACCCAGTACTTC.

The chain links TRBV9 to TRBJ2-1; D is perhaps TRBD2 (5 bases). The CDR3 sequence is 12 residues long. Looked up from germline, CDR1 is SGDLS and CDR2 is YYNGEE. Trimming removed 0 bases at V and 9 bases at J, with 7 bases between. The CDR3 coding sequence is TGTGCCAGCAGCGTAGGCGGGTCTGAGCAGTTCTTC. Translated: CASSVGGSEQFF. The variable domain in full, completed from reference TRBV9 and TRBJ2-1, reads DSGVTQTPKHLITATGQRVTLRCSPRSGDLSVYWYQQSLDQGLQFLIQYYNGEERAKGNILERFSAQQFPDLHSELNLSSLELGDSALYFCASSVGGSEQFFGPGTRLTVL.

V is TRBV5-1 and J is TRBJ2-7; perhaps D is TRBD1 or TRBD2 (5 bases each). CDR3 size: 15 residues. Germline V gene sequence: CDR1 SGHRS, CDR2 YFSETQ. V was cut by 1 base and J by 0 bases, with 11 bases left in between. The CDR3 sequence: CASSLRGAPSYEQYF. DNA for the CDR3: TGCGCCAGCAGCTTGAGAGGGGCCCCCTCCTACGAGCAGTACTTC.

In this sample, this clone turned up once. The chain uses TRBV27 and TRBJ1-6; D remains unclear. Germline V gene sequence: CDR1 MNHEY, CDR2 SMNVEV (reference sequence). The CDR3 is made up of 14 amino acids. Trimming shortened V by 7 bases and J by 6 bases, and 13 bases separated the two germline ends. The CDR3 spells CASTNGLRNSPLHF. The DNA for the CDR3 is TGTGCCAGCACCAACGGGCTGCGTAATTCACCCCTCCACTTT.

This chain connects TRBV4-1 to TRBJ2-2, with 13 positions matching TRBD2. The CDR3 runs to 16 residues. From germline, CDR1 is MGHRA and CDR2 YSYEKL. The junction had 13 bases not matched to a gene; V was cut back by 9 bases and J by 9 bases. This CDR3 is CASNAVGLAGARELFF. The CDR3 nucleotides read TGCGCCAGTAACGCCGTTGGACTAGCGGGAGCCCGGGAGCTGTTTTTT.